These 4 T cell receptor beta chains were sequenced from one sample in a study of T-cell reconstitution after alpha-beta-depleted transplantation in children. Unique molecular identifiers were built into the TCRbeta library. TCRdb re-called the PCR reads with MiXCR, one entry per CDR3 protein. The sample includes 250,000 to 300,000 distinct CDR3 sequences, around 9.6% of them seen just once. The material sequenced was PBMCs from the stem cell graft donor, taken from the stem cell graft. The source is a human donor who donated a stem cell graft to a child with SCID.

This clonotype was counted between two and nine times. This sequence joins TRBV7-2 and TRBJ1-2; D unclear. CDR3 length: 15 amino acids. The V end lost 5 bases, the J end lost 4 bases, and 17 bases lay between the germline ends. Per germline, CDR1 SGHTA and CDR2 FQGNSA. The CDR3 protein is CASSKEAAYGYGYTF. DNA for the CDR3: TGTGCCAGCAGCAAAGAGGCAGCGTATGGCTATGGCTACACCTTC.

The rearrangement uses TRBV20-1 and TRBJ2-3, with a weak D call TRBD2 (5 bases). From germline, CDR1 is DFQATT and CDR2 SNEGSKA (reference sequence). The V end was cut by 3 bases, the J end by 2 bases, with 9 bases between. This CDR3 is built from 13 residues. CDR3 in DNA: TGCAGTGCTAGCGACTACATCACAGATACGCAGTATTTT. Translating it yields CSASDYITDTQYF.

The genes are TRBV2 and TRBJ1-2; D gene ambiguous. V gave up 5 bases and J gave up 6 bases, with 13 bases separating them. This CDR3 is 13 amino acids long. Germline V gives CDR1 SNHLY, CDR2 FYNNEI. CDR3 in amino acids: CASSRRTGDGYTF. CDR3 in DNA: TGTGCCAGCAGTAGGAGGACCGGGGATGGCTACACCTTC. The full variable domain, rest sourced from reference TRBV2 and TRBJ1-2, is EPEVTQTPSHQVTQMGQEVILRCVPISNHLYFYWYRQILGQKVEFLVSFYNNEISEKSEIFDDQFSVERPDGSNFTLKIRSTKLEDSAMYFCASSRRTGDGYTFGSGTRLTVV.

This chain joins TRBV18 and TRBJ1-5; D might be TRBD1 (6 bases). Germline V gene data show CDR1 as KGHSH and CDR2 as LQKENI. V was pared by 6 bases and J by 4 bases, with 13 bases between. The CDR3 loop spans 14 amino acids. CDR3 loop: CASSSGQPNQPQHF. In DNA form, the CDR3 reads TGTGCCAGCTCTAGTGGACAGCCAAATCAGCCCCAGCATTTT.